The present entry profiles one T cell receptor (beta chain) with its context. These data are taken from a study of blood T cell repertoires in COVID-19. Study-level information: Nucleic acid was either cDNA or gDNA, and it came from T cells, B-cell-depleted T cells, or PBMCs.

The CDR3 totals 16 residues. Germline assignment: CDR1 SGHTA and CDR2 FQGNSA. Trimming removed 1 base from V and 2 bases from J, with 15 bases in between. Here immunoSEQ multiplex PCR was the method, and the copy in TCRdb shows in-frame clones only, minus some. Counted here are around 140,000 clones, about four fifths occurring once; the ten biggest clones make up approximately 3.5%. The V call is TRBV7-2, the J call TRBJ2-7; TRBD1 is a possible D gene (6 bases). This receptor was identified in a man between 65 and 85 years old who had recovered from COVID-19. Material for sequencing was peripheral blood. CDR3 sequence (DNA): TGTGCCAGCAGCTTAGGCAAAGTACCAGGGGCCTACGAGCAGTACTTC. Translating it yields CASSLGKVPGAYEQYF.